This TCR beta chain was recovered during a study of blood T cell repertoires in COVID-19. Study summary: T cells, B-cell-depleted T cells, or PBMCs provided the cDNA or gDNA that served as material.

Germline-derived CDR1 and CDR2 are SQVTM and ANQGSEA. The trim removed 5 bases at V and 1 base at J, leaving 4 bases unmatched. This CDR3 has 13 residues. Per the original data handling: Estimates of nucleated cell counts were drawn from the amplification of reference gene primers. Method: immunoSEQ multiplex PCR; TCRdb's copy keeps in-frame clones and lacks some. Clone size and the V and J calls come from that table; the DNA yielded D and trimming. The table records approximately 130,000 clones, approximately 85% of them present only once. The source material was peripheral blood. The TCR was taken from a human donor in a cohort sampled during active COVID-19. The chain carries TRBV29-1 and TRBJ2-7, with 8 bases matching TRBD2. In nucleotides, the CDR3 is TGCAGCGTTCTTCGGGGGGGATCCTACGAGCAGTACTTC. Amino acids: CSVLRGGSYEQYF.